The clone carrying this T cell receptor (beta chain) was seen just once. The data derive from a study of blood T cell repertoires in COVID-19. Study-level background: Researchers got acute and convalescent COVID-19 samples from the United States, Italy and Spain. In each case, the material was cDNA or gDNA derived from T cells, B-cell-depleted T cells, or PBMCs.

The CDR3 extends over 14 amino acids. V lost 6 bases to trimming and J lost 5 bases; unmatched junction nucleotides: 7. Germline V CDR1 and CDR2: SGHNT, YYREEE (reference sequence). Source study methods: It was from reference gene primer amplification that nucleated cell counts were estimated. The repertoire was sequenced with immunoSEQ multiplex PCR; TCRdb's copy has only in-frame clones and lacks some. The V and J calls and clone size come from that table; D and trimming were worked out from the DNA. The sample records some 150,000 clones, 75% to 90% being singletons. This chain connects TRBV5-4 to TRBJ1-1, with TRBD1 matching over 10 bases. The sequence was obtained from a man between 65 and 79 years old with acute or convalescent COVID-19. The sample consisted of peripheral blood. Here the CDR3 reads CASISDRGRTEAFF. Written as DNA, the CDR3 is TGTGCCAGCATAAGCGACAGGGGGCGAACTGAAGCTTTCTTT.